The 5 T cell receptor beta chains below all came from one sample that was sequenced in a study of blood T cells in healthy people across ages (dated by TCRdb to the mid-2010s). The library came from 5' RACE. For sequencing, an Illumina HiSeq 2500 was employed. A second about 7 to 12 cycle PCR used a sample-barcoded 5' primer and a J-beta primer mix. TCRdb took the public reads, trimmed them with fastp at Q25, ran MiXCR for clone calling and kept in-frame beta chains. Under each unique CDR3 protein, matching rows form one entry showing the most common genes and DNA. Present in this sample are hundreds of thousands of distinct CDR3 sequences, roughly 43% of which were seen just once. The biggest ten clones account for 30% of the sample. The sample was blood. Every receptor here comes from a man older than 75 in good health.

The chain joins TRBV21-1 to TRBJ2-5; TRBD1 is the table's D call, not checked against the DNA. TRBV21-1 is described as a pseudogene. The CDR3 has 15 amino acids. The CDR3 region is CASSAGPGTQETQYF. Written as DNA, the CDR3 is TGTGCCAGCAGCGCCGGGCCCGGGACACAGGAGACCCAGTACTTC.

The J gene is TRBJ2-5, the V gene TRBV7-9; 8 bases fit TRBD1. CDR1 is SEHNR and CDR2 is FQNEAQ in the germline V gene (reference sequence). The V segment lost 5 bases and the J segment 4 bases; nucleotides outside the gene matches: 6. This CDR3 contains 14 residues. DNA for the CDR3: TGTGCCAGCAGCGCGGACAGGGTCAGAGAGACCCAGTACTTC. Protein: CASSADRVRETQYF.

This clonotype has more than one count but fewer than ten. The chain joins TRBV7-8 to TRBJ2-3; 7 bases fit TRBD2. This CDR3 region has 15 residues. The junction had 5 bases not matched to a gene; V was cut back by 2 bases and J by 3 bases. Germline V CDR1 and CDR2: SGHVS, FQNEAQ. Here the CDR3 DNA reads TGTGCCAGCAGCTTATCTCAGCGGGGAACAGATACGCAGTATTTT. Amino acids: CASSLSQRGTDTQYF. The whole variable domain, filled in from reference TRBV7-8 and TRBJ2-3, reads GAGVSQSPRYKVAKRGQDVALRCDPISGHVSLFWYQQALGQGPEFLTYFQNEAQLDKSGLPSDRFFAERPEGSVSTLKIQRTQQEDSAVYLCASSLSQRGTDTQYFGPGTRLTVL.

The CDR3 nucleotides are TGTGCCAGCAGTCCCGCCCGGGGCGACTATGGCTACACCTTC. This sequence encodes CASSPARGDYGYTF. The chain recombines TRBV6-5 with TRBJ1-2; a weak D match, TRBD1 (5 bases). The germline CDR1 and CDR2 sequences are MNHEY and SVGAGI. The CDR3 spans 14 residues. Trimming left V 5 bases short and J 3 bases short, with 13 bases between.

The chain employs TRBV7-2 and TRBJ2-1, with a possible D match to TRBD1 (6 bases). The germline V gene has CDR1 SGHTA and CDR2 FQGNSA. V was trimmed by 1 base and J by 5 bases, leaving 9 bases between them. The CDR3 sequence is 14 residues long. The CDR3 sequence is CASSLGGLNNEQFF. The DNA for the CDR3 is TGTGCCAGCAGCTTAGGGGGGCTTAACAATGAGCAGTTCTTC.